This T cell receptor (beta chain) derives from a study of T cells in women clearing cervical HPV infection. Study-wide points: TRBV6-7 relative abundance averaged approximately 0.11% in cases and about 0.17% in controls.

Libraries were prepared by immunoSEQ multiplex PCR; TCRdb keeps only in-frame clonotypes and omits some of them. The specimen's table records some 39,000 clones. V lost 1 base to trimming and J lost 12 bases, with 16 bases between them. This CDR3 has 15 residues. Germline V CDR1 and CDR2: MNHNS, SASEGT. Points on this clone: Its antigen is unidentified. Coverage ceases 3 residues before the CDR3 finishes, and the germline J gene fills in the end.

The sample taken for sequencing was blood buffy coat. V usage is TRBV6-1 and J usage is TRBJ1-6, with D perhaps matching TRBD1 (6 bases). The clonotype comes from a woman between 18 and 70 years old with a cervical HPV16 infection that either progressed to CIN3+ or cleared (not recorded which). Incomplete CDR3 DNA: TGTGCCAGCAGTGAAGAAGGGACACCGAGGGGACCC. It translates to CASSEEGTPRGP. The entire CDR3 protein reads CASSEEGTPRGPLHF.